Each of the 2 T cell receptor beta chains below was sequenced from the same sample in a study of blood T cell repertoires in COVID-19. Profiled with immunoSEQ multiplex PCR; TCRdb holds only in-frame clones, not every one. This table holds 85,000 or so clones, over 90% found once. The sample comprised peripheral blood. Receptor source: a human donor with active COVID-19. The donor label of this sample is uncertain.

The rearrangement links TRBV7-9 to TRBJ2-7; possible D gene TRBD1, 5 bases. Germline V gives CDR1 SEHNR, CDR2 FQNEAQ (reference sequence). V was trimmed by 2 bases and J by 3 bases, leaving 5 bases between them. CDR3 length equals 12 residues. The CDR3 nucleotides are TGTGCCAGCAGCTTACAGGGCTACGAGCAGTACTTC. Translated: CASSLQGYEQYF.

The chain employs TRBV5-1 and TRBJ1-4, with a possible D match to TRBD1 (6 bases). Germline lookup yields CDR1 SGHRS and CDR2 YFSETQ. The CDR3 runs to 15 residues. The V end was cut by 0 bases, the J end by 8 bases, with 14 bases between. CDR3 amino acids: CASSLVRGAGEKLFF. CDR3 sequence (DNA): TGCGCCAGCAGCTTGGTACGGGGGGCGGGAGAAAAACTGTTTTTT.